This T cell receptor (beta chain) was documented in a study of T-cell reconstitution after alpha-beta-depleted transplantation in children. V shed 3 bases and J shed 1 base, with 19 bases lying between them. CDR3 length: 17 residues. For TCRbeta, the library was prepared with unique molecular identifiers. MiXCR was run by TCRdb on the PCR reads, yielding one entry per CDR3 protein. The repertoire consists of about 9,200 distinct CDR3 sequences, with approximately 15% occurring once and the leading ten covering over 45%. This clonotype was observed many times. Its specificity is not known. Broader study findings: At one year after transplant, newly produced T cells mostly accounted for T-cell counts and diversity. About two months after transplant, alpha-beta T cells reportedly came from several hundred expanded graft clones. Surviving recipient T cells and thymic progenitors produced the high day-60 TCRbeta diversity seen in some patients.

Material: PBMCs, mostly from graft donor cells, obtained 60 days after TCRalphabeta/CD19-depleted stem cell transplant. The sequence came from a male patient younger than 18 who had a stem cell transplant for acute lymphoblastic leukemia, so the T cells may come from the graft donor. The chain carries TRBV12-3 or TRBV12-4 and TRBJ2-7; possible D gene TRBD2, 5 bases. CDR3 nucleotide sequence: TGTGCCAGCAGTTTGGATGCGGGTACGATAAAGTCCTACGAGCAGTACTTC. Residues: CASSLDAGTIKSYEQYF.